Given below is one TCR beta chain in context. Its matching antigen is unknown. Sequencing used immunoSEQ multiplex PCR; TCRdb keeps in-frame clones, though not all of them. The profile covers over 90,000 clones, with 80% to 90% appearing a single time and about 20% taken by the ten largest. The sample is drawn from a study of T cell responses to AZD1222 COVID-19 vaccine. Turning to the study itself: Pooled samples include second doses given at about 4 or 12 weeks. Study-level findings and limits: A rise in Spike-specific TCR breadth and depth followed two AZD1222 doses. Baseline seropositives among AZD1222 recipients totaled only 5 to 7.

With 1 base clipped from V and 9 bases from J, the junction kept 6 bases outside the gene matches. This CDR3 has 15 residues. The germline V gene has CDR1 LNHDA and CDR2 SQIVND (reference sequence). V gene TRBV19 combines with J gene TRBJ2-1, with TRBD2 matching 10 bases. The sample consisted of peripheral blood, taken on day 0 of AZD1222 vaccination. The sequence came from an adult in good health. CDR3 loop: CASSIGASGSGEQFF. CDR3 DNA: TGTGCCAGTAGTATAGGGGCTAGCGGGAGTGGTGAGCAGTTCTTC.